This is a list of T cell receptor beta chains from one sample in a study of OX40 agonist ivuxolimab in advanced cancers. Assay: immunoSEQ multiplex PCR; the TCRdb copy retains only in-frame clones and omits some. This table holds about 120,000 clones, more than 80% found once. Sequences were derived from CD4+ or CD8+ T cells sorted from blood, sampled in a trial of the OX40 agonist ivuxolimab. These TCRs come from an adult with an advanced solid tumor such as melanoma, head and neck, liver or kidney cancer. Each CDR3 is given without its conserved first and last residue. Each record gives: J gene, D gene, clone size, V gene, CDR3 protein. A D gene is named only where the DNA matches it firmly. Where a row states a size, it is once, few, many or the class of an expanded clone; other rows omit it.

TRBJ2-3,TRBD1,NA,TRBV9,ASSVSTGGADTQY
TRBJ2-7,NA,NA,TRBV9,ASSVRTQDEQY
TRBJ1-4,TRBD1,NA,TRBV4-1,ASSQGQTGVGEKLF
TRBJ2-3,NA,NA,TRBV7-2,ASSPRGSTDTQY
TRBJ1-2,NA,NA,TRBV19,ASSSRHGANYGYT
TRBJ1-5,NA,NA,TRBV11-2,ASSLGGREPQH
TRBJ1-2,NA,NA,TRBV5-3,ARSLAMVGGYT
TRBJ1-4,TRBD1,NA,TRBV5-8,ASSLGMGQIYEKLF
TRBJ1-1,NA,NA,TRBV9,ASSFNHRDTEAF
TRBJ1-2,NA,NA,TRBV2,ASRETTKTGNYGYT
TRBJ2-3,TRBD2,NA,TRBV10-1,ASSESAGGTTDTQY
TRBJ1-6,NA,NA,TRBV27,ASSLRGLPLYNSPLH
TRBJ1-5,NA,NA,TRBV6-4,ASSDSRGDHLSNQPQH
TRBJ1-2,NA,NA,TRBV7-2,ASSTSKGYGYT
TRBJ2-4,NA,once,TRBV28,ASSENIQY
TRBJ1-5,NA,NA,TRBV5-6,ASSPSTGVGQPQH
TRBJ2-7,NA,NA,TRBV10-3,AISVGSRRGRIYEQY
TRBJ1-4,NA,NA,TRBV6-5,ASSPRGVTNEKLF
TRBJ1-1,NA,NA,TRBV11-2,ASSPQEKTAF
TRBJ1-1,NA,NA,TRBV28,ASRRSVNTEAF
TRBJ1-3,NA,once,TRBV30,AWSVDSGNTIY
TRBJ2-2,NA,NA,TRBV5-6,ASSLRARSGELF
TRBJ1-5,NA,NA,TRBV28,ASSSLGPQH
TRBJ2-3,NA,NA,TRBV9,ASSVNDPGRGTDTQY
TRBJ2-3,TRBD2,NA,TRBV7-2,ASSQGRGVDTQY
TRBJ1-4,NA,few,TRBV18,ASSPNRVNEKLF
TRBJ2-5,TRBD2,NA,TRBV29-1,SVTRAGGSETQY
TRBJ1-5,TRBD1,NA,TRBV15,ATSRDRVNQPQH
TRBJ2-2,TRBD2,NA,TRBV5-1,ASSLPAGDTGELF
TRBJ1-6,TRBD1,once,TRBV19,ASSMGQQSSYNSPLH
TRBJ2-2,NA,NA,TRBV18,ASSPQGLGGTGELF
TRBJ2-4,TRBD2,NA,TRBV11-3,ASSPGGQAKNIQY
TRBJ1-1,NA,once,TRBV14,ASSQDLNTEAF
TRBJ2-4,NA,few,TRBV13,ASSLRDLNIQY
TRBJ1-1,NA,NA,TRBV7-9,ASSRQDMNTEAF
TRBJ1-4,NA,NA,TRBV6-5,ASSYSGVTNEKLF
TRBJ2-5,TRBD1,once,TRBV19,ASSALRDSQETQY
TRBJ1-5,NA,NA,TRBV5-1,ASSLDGLSSNQPQH
TRBJ1-4,NA,NA,TRBV2,ASTTGIGANEKLF
TRBJ2-7,NA,once,TRBV13,ASSPTYGSYEQY
TRBJ1-5,NA,few,TRBV30,AWSVTGYQPQH